The subject of this entry is one T cell receptor (beta chain). MiXCR, run by TCRdb on the 5' RACE reads, gives a single entry per CDR3 protein. Seen here are fewer than 150,000 distinct CDR3 sequences, 7.7% observed once, and the top ten hold under 0.85%. The record originates from a study of T cells after yellow fever vaccination. Germline-derived CDR1 and CDR2 are SGHRS and YFSETQ. V lost 4 bases and J lost 3, with 8 bases in between. The CDR3 is made up of 12 amino acids. The receptor was derived from a man aged 25-45 years who received the YFV17D yellow fever vaccine. The rearrangement uses TRBV5-1 and TRBJ2-7; D is unresolved. This material consisted of CD4+ T cells sorted from PBMCs, taken 5 days after the yellow fever booster vaccination. DNA for the CDR3: TGCGCCAGCAGCGTGAGCCTCTACGAGCAGTACTTC. This gives the protein CASSVSLYEQYF.